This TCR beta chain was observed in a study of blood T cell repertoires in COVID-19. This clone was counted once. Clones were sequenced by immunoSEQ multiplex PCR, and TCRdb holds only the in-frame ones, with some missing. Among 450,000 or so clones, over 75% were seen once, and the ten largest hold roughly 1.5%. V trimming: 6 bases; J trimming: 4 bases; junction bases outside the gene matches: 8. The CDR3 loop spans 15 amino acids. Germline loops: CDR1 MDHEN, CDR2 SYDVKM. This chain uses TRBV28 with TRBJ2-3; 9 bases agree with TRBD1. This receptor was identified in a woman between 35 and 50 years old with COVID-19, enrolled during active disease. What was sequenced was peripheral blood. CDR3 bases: TGTGCCAGCAGACACACGGGACAGGGATCAGATACGCAGTATTTT. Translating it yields CASRHTGQGSDTQYF.